A selection of T cell receptor beta chains follows, all from one sample in a study of T-cell reconstitution after alpha-beta-depleted transplantation in children. TCRdb ran MiXCR on the PCR reads and lists one entry per CDR3 protein. Of 260,000 or so distinct CDR3 sequences listed, approximately 12% are singletons. The source material was PBMCs from the stem cell graft donor, sampled from the stem cell graft. The receptors derive from a human donor who donated a stem cell graft to a child with acute lymphoblastic leukemia. Both conserved end residues are part of each CDR3. The order of the fields is J gene, V gene, D gene, clone size, CDR3 DNA, CDR3 protein. D genes are given only for firm matches. The size entry gives how often the clone was seen (once, few, many) or a class if it is expanded.

j_gene: TRBJ1-4
v_gene: TRBV7-2
d_gene: NA
abundance: many
CDR3nt: TGTGCCAGCAGCTTAGACCCCCCTGCAACTAATGAAAAACTGTTTTTT
CDR3aa: CASSLDPPATNEKLFF

j_gene: TRBJ2-5
v_gene: TRBV7-9
d_gene: NA
abundance: many
CDR3nt: TGTGCCAGCAGACCGACTGGGAGACAAGAGACCCAGTACTTC
CDR3aa: CASRPTGRQETQYF

j_gene: TRBJ2-2
v_gene: TRBV29-1
d_gene: NA
abundance: many
CDR3nt: TGCAGCGTTGGAAGGACGGCCACCGGGGAGCTGTTTTTT
CDR3aa: CSVGRTATGELFF

j_gene: TRBJ2-3
v_gene: TRBV11-3
d_gene: NA
abundance: many
CDR3nt: TGTGCCAGCAGCTTAGAGGGGCGGGACACAGATACGCAGTATTTT
CDR3aa: CASSLEGRDTDTQYF

j_gene: TRBJ2-7
v_gene: TRBV28
d_gene: TRBD1
abundance: many
CDR3nt: TGTGCCAGCAGTTCGGGACAGAACTACGAGCAGTACTTC
CDR3aa: CASSSGQNYEQYF

j_gene: TRBJ1-1
v_gene: TRBV5-1
d_gene: NA
abundance: many
CDR3nt: TGCGCCAGCAGCTTCGAAGAGGACACTGAAGCTTTCTTT
CDR3aa: CASSFEEDTEAFF

j_gene: TRBJ2-7
v_gene: TRBV20-1
d_gene: TRBD2
abundance: many
CDR3nt: TGCAGTGCTACTACGGGACTAGCGCCGGACGCCCAGTACTTC
CDR3aa: CSATTGLAPDAQYF

j_gene: TRBJ2-7
v_gene: TRBV6-5
d_gene: TRBD2
abundance: many
CDR3nt: TGTGCCAGCAGTTACCACAGCGGGAGTAAGTACGAGCAGTACTTC
CDR3aa: CASSYHSGSKYEQYF

j_gene: TRBJ1-2
v_gene: TRBV28
d_gene: TRBD1
abundance: many
CDR3nt: TGTGCCAGCAGTCCCCCCGGACAGGGGGACTATGGCTACACCTTC
CDR3aa: CASSPPGQGDYGYTF

j_gene: TRBJ1-3
v_gene: TRBV3-1
d_gene: NA
abundance: many
CDR3nt: TGTGCCAGCAGTAAAGGGGCCGGACTCTCTGGAAACACCATATATTTT
CDR3aa: CASSKGAGLSGNTIYF

j_gene: TRBJ1-4
v_gene: TRBV2
d_gene: NA
abundance: many
CDR3nt: TGTGCCAGCAGTCCCGGGACTACTTATGAAAAACTGTTTTTT
CDR3aa: CASSPGTTYEKLFF

j_gene: TRBJ1-2
v_gene: TRBV27
d_gene: TRBD1
abundance: many
CDR3nt: TGTGCCAGCAGGACCGGGACAGGGGACGGCTACACCTTC
CDR3aa: CASRTGTGDGYTF

j_gene: TRBJ2-5
v_gene: TRBV18
d_gene: TRBD2
abundance: many
CDR3nt: TGTGCCAGCTCACCCCCTTCGGGAGCGGGAGGAGAGACCCAGTACTTC
CDR3aa: CASSPPSGAGGETQYF

j_gene: TRBJ1-2
v_gene: TRBV28
d_gene: NA
abundance: many
CDR3nt: TGTGCCAGCAGTACGGGGGTTGAGGGCTACACCTTC
CDR3aa: CASSTGVEGYTF

j_gene: TRBJ2-7
v_gene: TRBV10-3
d_gene: NA
abundance: many
CDR3nt: TGTGCCATCAGTGAGGCAGGGGAGTACGAGCAGTACTTC
CDR3aa: CAISEAGEYEQYF

j_gene: TRBJ1-1
v_gene: TRBV7-6
d_gene: NA
abundance: many
CDR3nt: TGTGCCAGCAGCTCCGCCTACGGAAGGAACACTGAAGCTTTCTTT
CDR3aa: CASSSAYGRNTEAFF